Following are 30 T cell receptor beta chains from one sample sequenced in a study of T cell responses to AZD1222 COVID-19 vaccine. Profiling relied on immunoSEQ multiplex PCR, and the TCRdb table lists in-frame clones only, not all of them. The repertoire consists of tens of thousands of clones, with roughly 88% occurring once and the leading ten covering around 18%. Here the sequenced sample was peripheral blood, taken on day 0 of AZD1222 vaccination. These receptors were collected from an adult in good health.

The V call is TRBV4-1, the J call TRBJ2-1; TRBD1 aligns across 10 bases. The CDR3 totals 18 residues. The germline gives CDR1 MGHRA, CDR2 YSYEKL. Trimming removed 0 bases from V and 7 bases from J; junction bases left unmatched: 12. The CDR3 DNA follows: TGCGCCAGCAGCCAAGAAGTCTACCTGGTGGGACAGGGGAATGAGCAGTTCTTC. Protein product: CASSQEVYLVGQGNEQFF.

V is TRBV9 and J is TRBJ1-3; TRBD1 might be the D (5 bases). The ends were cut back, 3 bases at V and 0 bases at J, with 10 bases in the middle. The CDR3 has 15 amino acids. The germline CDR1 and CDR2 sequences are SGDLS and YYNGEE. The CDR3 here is CASSEGQDSGNTIYF. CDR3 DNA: TGTGCCAGCAGCGAGGGGCAGGACTCTGGAAACACCATATATTTT.

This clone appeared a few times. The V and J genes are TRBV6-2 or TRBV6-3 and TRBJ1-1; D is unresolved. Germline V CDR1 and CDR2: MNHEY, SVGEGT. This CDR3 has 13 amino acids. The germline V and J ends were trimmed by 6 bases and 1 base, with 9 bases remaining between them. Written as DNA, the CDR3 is TGTGCCAGCAGCGACGGGGAGAACACTGAAGCTTTCTTT. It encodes CASSDGENTEAFF.

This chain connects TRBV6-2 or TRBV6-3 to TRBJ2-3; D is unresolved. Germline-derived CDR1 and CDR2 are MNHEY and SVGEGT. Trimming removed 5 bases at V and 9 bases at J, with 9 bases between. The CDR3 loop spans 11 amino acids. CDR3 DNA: TGTGCCAGCAGTCCCCCCCCAACGCAGTATTTT. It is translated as CASSPPPTQYF.

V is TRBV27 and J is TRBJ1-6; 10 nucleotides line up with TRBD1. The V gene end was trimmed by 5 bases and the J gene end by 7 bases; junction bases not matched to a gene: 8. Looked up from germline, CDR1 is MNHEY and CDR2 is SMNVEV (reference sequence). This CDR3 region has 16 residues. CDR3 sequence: CASSPLRQGANSPLHF. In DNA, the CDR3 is TGTGCCAGCAGTCCCCTCCGACAGGGGGCGAATTCACCCCTCCACTTT.

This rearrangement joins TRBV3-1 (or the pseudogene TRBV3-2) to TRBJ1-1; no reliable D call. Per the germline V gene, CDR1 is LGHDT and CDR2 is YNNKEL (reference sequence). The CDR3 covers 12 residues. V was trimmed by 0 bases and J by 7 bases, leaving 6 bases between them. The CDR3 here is CASSQDKNEAFF. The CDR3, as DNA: TGTGCCAGCAGCCAAGATAAAAATGAAGCTTTCTTT.

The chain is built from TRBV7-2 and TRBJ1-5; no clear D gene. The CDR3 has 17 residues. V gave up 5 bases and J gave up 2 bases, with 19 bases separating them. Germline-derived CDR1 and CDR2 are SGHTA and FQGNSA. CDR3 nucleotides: TGTGCCAGCAGCGCATCCCGAGGAAGGTCGGGCAATCAGCCCCAGCATTTT. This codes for CASSASRGRSGNQPQHF.

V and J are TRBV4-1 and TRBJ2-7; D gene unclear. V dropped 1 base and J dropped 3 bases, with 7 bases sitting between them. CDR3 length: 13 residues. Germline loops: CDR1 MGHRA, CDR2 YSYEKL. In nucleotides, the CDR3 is TGCGCCAGCAGCCAAGTAGGTTTCTACGAGCAGTACTTC. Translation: CASSQVGFYEQYF.

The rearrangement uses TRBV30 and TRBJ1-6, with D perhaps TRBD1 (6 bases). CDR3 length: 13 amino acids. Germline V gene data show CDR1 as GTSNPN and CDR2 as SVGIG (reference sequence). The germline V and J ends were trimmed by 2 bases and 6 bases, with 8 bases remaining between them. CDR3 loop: CAWSRDTNSPLHF. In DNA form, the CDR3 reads TGTGCCTGGAGTCGGGACACTAATTCACCCCTCCACTTT.

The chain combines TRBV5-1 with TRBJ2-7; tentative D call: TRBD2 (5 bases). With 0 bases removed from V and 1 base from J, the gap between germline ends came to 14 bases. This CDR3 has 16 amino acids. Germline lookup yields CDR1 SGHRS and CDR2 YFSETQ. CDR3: CASSLVAAGASYEQYV. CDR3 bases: TGCGCCAGCAGCTTGGTCGCGGCGGGCGCTTCCTACGAGCAGTACGTC.

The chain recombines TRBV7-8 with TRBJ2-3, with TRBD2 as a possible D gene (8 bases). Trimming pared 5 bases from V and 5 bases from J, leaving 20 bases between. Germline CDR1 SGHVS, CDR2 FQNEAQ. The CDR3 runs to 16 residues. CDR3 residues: CASSQGGSGRLDTQYF. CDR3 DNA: TGTGCCAGCAGCCAGGGGGGGAGCGGGAGATTAGATACGCAGTATTTT.

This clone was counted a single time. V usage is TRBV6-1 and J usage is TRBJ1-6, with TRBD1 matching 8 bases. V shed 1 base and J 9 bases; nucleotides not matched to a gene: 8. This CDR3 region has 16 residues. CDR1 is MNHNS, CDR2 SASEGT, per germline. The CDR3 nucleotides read TGTGCCAGCAGTGAAGATGGATGGACAGGGCGTTCACCCCTCCACTTT. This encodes CASSEDGWTGRSPLHF.

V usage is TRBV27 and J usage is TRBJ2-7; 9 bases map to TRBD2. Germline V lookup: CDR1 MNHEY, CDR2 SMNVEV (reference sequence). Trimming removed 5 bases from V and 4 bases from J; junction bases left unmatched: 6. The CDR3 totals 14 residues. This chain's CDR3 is CASSISGSSYEQYF. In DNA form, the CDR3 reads TGTGCCAGCAGTATTAGCGGGAGCTCGTACGAGCAGTACTTC.

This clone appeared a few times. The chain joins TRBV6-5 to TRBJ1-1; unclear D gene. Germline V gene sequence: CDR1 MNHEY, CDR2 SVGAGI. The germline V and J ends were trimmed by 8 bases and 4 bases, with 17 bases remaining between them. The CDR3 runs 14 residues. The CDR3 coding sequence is TGTGCCAGCGAGAGCAAAAGGGTGAGCACTGAAGCTTTCTTT. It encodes CASESKRVSTEAFF.

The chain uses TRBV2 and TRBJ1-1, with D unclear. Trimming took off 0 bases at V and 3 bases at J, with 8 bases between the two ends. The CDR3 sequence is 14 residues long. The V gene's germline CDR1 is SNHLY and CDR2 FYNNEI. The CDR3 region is CASSEALGHTEAFF. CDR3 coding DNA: TGTGCCAGCAGTGAAGCGCTTGGCCACACTGAAGCTTTCTTT.

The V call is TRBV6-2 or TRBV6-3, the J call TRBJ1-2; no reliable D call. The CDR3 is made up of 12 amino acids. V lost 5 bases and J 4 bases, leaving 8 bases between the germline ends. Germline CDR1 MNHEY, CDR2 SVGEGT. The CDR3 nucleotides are TGTGCCAGCAGTCTAAGAAGCTATGGCTACACCTTC. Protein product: CASSLRSYGYTF.

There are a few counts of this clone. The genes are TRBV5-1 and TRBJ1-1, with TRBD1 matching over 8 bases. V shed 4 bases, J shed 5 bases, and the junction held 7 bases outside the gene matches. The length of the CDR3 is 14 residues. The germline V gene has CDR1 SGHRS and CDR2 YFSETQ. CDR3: CASSPLGTGTEAFF. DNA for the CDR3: TGCGCCAGCAGCCCTCTCGGGACAGGTACTGAAGCTTTCTTT.

In DNA form, the CDR3 reads TGTGCCACCAGCCGGGACGGTTATAGCAATCAGCCCCAGCATTTT. Protein sequence: CATSRDGYSNQPQHF. The chain employs TRBV15 and TRBJ1-5, with D perhaps TRBD1 (5 bases). In germline, CDR1 is LNHNV, CDR2 YYDKDF (reference sequence). Trimming took off 5 bases at V and 0 bases at J, with 11 bases between the two ends. The CDR3 contains 15 residues.

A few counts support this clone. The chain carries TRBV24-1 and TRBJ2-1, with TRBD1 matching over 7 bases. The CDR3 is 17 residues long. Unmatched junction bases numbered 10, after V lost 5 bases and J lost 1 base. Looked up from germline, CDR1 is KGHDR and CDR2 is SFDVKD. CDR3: CATSARRGTESYNEQFF. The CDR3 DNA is TGTGCCACCAGTGCCCGAAGAGGGACAGAATCCTACAATGAGCAGTTCTTC.

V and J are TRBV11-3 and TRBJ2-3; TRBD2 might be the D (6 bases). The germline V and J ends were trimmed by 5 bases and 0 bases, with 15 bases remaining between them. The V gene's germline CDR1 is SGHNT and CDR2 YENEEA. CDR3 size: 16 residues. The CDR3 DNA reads TGTGCCAGCAGCCCTTTCGGAGGGATAAGCACAGATACGCAGTATTTT. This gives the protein CASSPFGGISTDTQYF.

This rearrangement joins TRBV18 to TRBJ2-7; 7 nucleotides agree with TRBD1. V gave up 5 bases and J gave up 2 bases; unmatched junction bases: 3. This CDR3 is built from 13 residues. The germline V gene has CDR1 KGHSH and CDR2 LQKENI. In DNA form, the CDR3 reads TGTGCCAGCTCAAAGGGACAGACCTACGAGCAGTACTTC. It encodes CASSKGQTYEQYF.

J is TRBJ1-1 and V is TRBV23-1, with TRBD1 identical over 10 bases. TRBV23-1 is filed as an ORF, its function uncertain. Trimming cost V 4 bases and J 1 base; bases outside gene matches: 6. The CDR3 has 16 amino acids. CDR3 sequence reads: CASSLPDRGRNTEAFF. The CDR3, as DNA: TGCGCCAGCAGTCTTCCGGACAGGGGGAGGAACACTGAAGCTTTCTTT.

The CDR3 loop reads CSVERLQETQYF. The CDR3 DNA reads as TGCAGCGTTGAGAGACTCCAAGAGACCCAGTACTTC. The V call is TRBV29-1, the J call TRBJ2-5; no clear D. The germline CDR1 and CDR2 sequences are SQVTM and ANQGSEA. Deletions cut 3 bases from V and 1 base from J, with 6 bases between. This CDR3 is built from 12 residues.

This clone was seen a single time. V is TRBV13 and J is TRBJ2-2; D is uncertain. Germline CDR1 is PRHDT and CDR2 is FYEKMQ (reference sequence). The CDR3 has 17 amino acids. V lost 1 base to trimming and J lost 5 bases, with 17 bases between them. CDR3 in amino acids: CASSLDGEKRWTGELFF. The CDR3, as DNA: TGTGCCAGCAGCTTAGACGGAGAGAAACGATGGACCGGGGAGCTGTTTTTT.

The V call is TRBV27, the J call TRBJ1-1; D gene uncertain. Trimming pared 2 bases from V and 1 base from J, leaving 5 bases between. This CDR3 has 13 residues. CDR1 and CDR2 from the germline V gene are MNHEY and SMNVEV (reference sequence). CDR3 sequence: CASSLGRNTEAFF. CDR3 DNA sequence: TGTGCCAGCAGTTTAGGGAGGAACACTGAAGCTTTCTTT.

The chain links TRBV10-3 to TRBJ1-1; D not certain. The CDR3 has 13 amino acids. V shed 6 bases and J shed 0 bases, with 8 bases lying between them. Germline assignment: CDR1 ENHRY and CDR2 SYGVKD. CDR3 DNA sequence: TGTGCCATCAGATTTACAGTGAACACTGAAGCTTTCTTT. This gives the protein CAIRFTVNTEAFF.

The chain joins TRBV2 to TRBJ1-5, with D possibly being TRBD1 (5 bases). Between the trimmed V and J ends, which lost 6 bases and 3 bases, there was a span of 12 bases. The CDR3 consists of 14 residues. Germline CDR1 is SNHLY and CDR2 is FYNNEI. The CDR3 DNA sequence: TGTGCCAGCAGCGAGACAGAGTCCAATCAGCCCCAGCATTTT. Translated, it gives CASSETESNQPQHF.

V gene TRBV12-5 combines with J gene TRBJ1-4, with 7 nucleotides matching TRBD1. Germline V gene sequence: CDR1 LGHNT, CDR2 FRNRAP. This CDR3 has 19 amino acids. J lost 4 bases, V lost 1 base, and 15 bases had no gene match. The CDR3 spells CASGLAQGVTLDFNEKLFF. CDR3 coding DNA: TGTGCTAGTGGTTTGGCCCAGGGGGTAACCCTAGACTTTAATGAAAAACTGTTTTTT.

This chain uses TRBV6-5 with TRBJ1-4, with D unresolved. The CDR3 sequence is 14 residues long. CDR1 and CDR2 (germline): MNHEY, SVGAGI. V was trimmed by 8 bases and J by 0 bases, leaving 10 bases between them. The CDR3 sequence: CASWTQTTNEKLFF. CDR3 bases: TGTGCCAGCTGGACGCAAACAACTAATGAAAAACTGTTTTTT.

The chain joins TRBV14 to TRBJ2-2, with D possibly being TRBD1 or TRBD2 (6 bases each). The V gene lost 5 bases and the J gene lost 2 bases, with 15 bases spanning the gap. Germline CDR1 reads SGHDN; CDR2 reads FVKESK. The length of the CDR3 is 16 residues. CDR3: CASSARGTPNTGELFF. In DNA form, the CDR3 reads TGTGCCAGCAGCGCCCGGGGGACACCCAACACCGGGGAGCTGTTTTTT.